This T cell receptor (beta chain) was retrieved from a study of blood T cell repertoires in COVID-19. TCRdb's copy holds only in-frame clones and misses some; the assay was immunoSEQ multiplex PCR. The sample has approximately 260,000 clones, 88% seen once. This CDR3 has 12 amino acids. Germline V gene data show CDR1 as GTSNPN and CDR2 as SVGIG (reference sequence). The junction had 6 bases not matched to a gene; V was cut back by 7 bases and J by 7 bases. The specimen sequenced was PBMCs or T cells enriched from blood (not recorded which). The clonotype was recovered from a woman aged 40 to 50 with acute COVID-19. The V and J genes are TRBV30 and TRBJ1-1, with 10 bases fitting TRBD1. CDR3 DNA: TGTGCCTTCATGACAGGGGGCATTGAAGCTTTCTTT. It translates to CAFMTGGIEAFF.